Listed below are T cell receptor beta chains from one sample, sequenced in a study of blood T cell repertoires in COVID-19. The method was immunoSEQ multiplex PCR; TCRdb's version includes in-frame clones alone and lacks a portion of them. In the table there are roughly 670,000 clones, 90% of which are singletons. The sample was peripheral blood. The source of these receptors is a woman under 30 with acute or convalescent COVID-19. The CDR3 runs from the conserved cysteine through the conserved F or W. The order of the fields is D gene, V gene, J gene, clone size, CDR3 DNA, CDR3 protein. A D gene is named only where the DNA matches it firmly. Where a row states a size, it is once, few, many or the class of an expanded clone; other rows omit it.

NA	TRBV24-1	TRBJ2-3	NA	TGTGCCACCAGTGATTTGGGAGGGCCTAGCACAGATACGCAGTATTTT	CATSDLGGPSTDTQYF
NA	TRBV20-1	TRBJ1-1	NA	TGCAGTGCTGGGGGCAGGGAGACGGCTTTCTTT	CSAGGRETAFF
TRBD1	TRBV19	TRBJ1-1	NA	TGTGCCAGTAGTCCACAAGACAGGGAGGTCACTGAAGCTTTCTTT	CASSPQDREVTEAFF
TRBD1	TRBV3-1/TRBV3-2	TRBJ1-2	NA	TGTGCCAGCAGCCAAGTGGCAGGGACAGGGATAGACTATGGCTACACCTTC	CASSQVAGTGIDYGYTF
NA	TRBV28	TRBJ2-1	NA	TGTGCCAGCAGTTTATATCTGGCGGGGCTCAGGGATGAGCAGTTCTTC	CASSLYLAGLRDEQFF
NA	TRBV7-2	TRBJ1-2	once	TGTGCCAGCAGCTTGACAGCAAACTATGGCTACACCTTC	CASSLTANYGYTF
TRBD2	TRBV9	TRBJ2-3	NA	TGTGCCAGCAGCGTTGCTAGCGGGGGGGCCGGGACAGATACGCAGTATTTT	CASSVASGGAGTDTQYF
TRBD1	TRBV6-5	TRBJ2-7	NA	TGTGCCAGCAGTTACGACAGGGGCGAGCAGTACTTC	CASSYDRGEQYF
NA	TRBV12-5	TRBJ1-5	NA	TGTGCTAGTCTCCCAGACAGGAGCAATCAGCCCCAGCATTTT	CASLPDRSNQPQHF
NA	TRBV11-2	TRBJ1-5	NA	TGTGCCAGCAGCCCCAGAAGCTCTGAAACAGACAATCAGCCCCAGCATTTT	CASSPRSSETDNQPQHF
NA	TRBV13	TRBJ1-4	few	TGTGCCAGCAGCTTACGGGGACAAAAGGGGGAAAAACTGTTTTTT	CASSLRGQKGEKLFF
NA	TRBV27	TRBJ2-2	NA	TGTGCCAGCAGAGCTCCGGGAACACACACCGGGGAGCTGTTTTTT	CASRAPGTHTGELFF
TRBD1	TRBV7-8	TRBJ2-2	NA	TGTGCCAGCAGCCCTAGACAGGGTATTTACACCGGGGAGCTGTTTTTT	CASSPRQGIYTGELFF
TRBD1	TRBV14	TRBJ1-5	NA	TGTGCCAGCAGCCCTCTTCGCGGACAGGGGGCCGAACAGCCCCAGCATTTT	CASSPLRGQGAEQPQHF
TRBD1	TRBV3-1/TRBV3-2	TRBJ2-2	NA	TGTGCCAGCAGCTTCAGACAGGGGGCGACCGGGGAGCTGTTTTTT	CASSFRQGATGELFF
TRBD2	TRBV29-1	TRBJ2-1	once	TGCAGCGTTGAGGGCGGGGGGACTTACAATGAGCAGTTCTTC	CSVEGGGTYNEQFF
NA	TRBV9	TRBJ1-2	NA	TGTGCCAGCAGCGTAGCTTTGACAATCTCCCATGGCTACACCTTC	CASSVALTISHGYTF
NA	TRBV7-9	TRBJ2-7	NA	TGTGCCAGCAGCTCGACAGTGAGACCCTACGAGCAGTACTTC	CASSSTVRPYEQYF
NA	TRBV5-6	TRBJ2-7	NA	TGTGCCAGCAGACAAAACCCGCAGGGAATCTCTTACGAGCAGTACTTC	CASRQNPQGISYEQYF
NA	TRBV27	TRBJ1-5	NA	TGTGCCAGCAGTTCCTATATTTCCAGGGTGAGCAATCAGCCCCAGCATTTT	CASSSYISRVSNQPQHF
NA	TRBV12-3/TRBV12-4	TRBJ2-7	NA	TGTGCCAGCAGTCCAGGGTACGAGCAGTACTTC	CASSPGYEQYF
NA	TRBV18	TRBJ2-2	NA	TGTGCCAGCTCACCACGCGACACTCGAATTATCCCCGGGGAGCTGTTTTTT	CASSPRDTRIIPGELFF
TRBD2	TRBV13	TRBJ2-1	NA	TGTGCCAGCAGCTTAGCGGGGGGCAATGAGCAGTTCTTC	CASSLAGGNEQFF
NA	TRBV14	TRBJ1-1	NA	TGTGCCAGCAGCCCAACCACAGGGAGGAACACTGAAGCTTTCTTT	CASSPTTGRNTEAFF
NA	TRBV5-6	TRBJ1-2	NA	TGTGCCAGCAGCTTGTTGGCGGGGGGCTACACCTTC	CASSLLAGGYTF
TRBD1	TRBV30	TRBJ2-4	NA	TGTGCCTGGGTCCCCCGGGACAGGGGGAACATTCAGTACTTC	CAWVPRDRGNIQYF
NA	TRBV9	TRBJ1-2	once	TGTGCCAGCAGCGTAAACGGTGGTGATGGCTACACCTTC	CASSVNGGDGYTF
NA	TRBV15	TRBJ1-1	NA	TGTGCCACCAGCAGAGACAGGGCCTCAGCTTTCTTT	CATSRDRASAFF
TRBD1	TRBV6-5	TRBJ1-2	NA	TGTGCCAGCAGCCTTCTGGGGACAGTCTATGGCTACACCTTC	CASSLLGTVYGYTF
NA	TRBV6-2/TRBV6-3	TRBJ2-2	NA	TGTGCCAGCAGTTACCGGGGGGCCGACACCGGGGAGCTGTTTTTT	CASSYRGADTGELFF
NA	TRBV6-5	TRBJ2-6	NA	TGTGCCAGCAGTTCCCTTACTTCCCCCGGGGCCAACGTCCTGACTTTC	CASSSLTSPGANVLTF
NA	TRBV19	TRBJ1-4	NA	TGTGCCAGTAGTAGACGGGAGACTAATGAAAAACTGTTTTTT	CASSRRETNEKLFF
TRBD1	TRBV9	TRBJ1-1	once	TGTGCCAGCAGCGGCCACAGGGGGGGTCCGAACACTGAAGCTTTCTTT	CASSGHRGGPNTEAFF
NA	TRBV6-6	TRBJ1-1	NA	TGTGCCAGCAAAGGGCGGGGGAACACTGAAGCTTTCTTT	CASKGRGNTEAFF
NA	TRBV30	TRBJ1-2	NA	TGTGCCTGGAGTGGCGGGGATGGCTATGGCTACACCTTC	CAWSGGDGYGYTF
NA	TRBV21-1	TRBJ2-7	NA	TGTGCCAGCAGCAAAGCCGGGCAGACAGGGCCCGACGAGCAGTACTTC	CASSKAGQTGPDEQYF
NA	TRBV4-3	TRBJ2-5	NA	TGCGCCAGCAGCCAAGATTCAGGGGCGGAGACCCAGTACTTC	CASSQDSGAETQYF
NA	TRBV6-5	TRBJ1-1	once	TGTGCCAGCAAGGCAGGAAACACTGAAGCTTTCTTT	CASKAGNTEAFF
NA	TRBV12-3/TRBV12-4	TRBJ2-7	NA	TGTGCCAGCAGTTATACAGGGAACTACGAGCAGTACTTC	CASSYTGNYEQYF
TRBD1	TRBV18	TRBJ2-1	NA	TGTGCCAGCTCACGGGACAGCAATGAGCAGTTCTTC	CASSRDSNEQFF
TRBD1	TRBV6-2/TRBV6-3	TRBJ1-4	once	TGTGCCAGCAGCCTCACTAACCAGGGGGATGTGGAAAAACTGTTTTTT	CASSLTNQGDVEKLFF
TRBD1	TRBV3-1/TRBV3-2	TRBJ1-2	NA	TGTGCCAGCACCTCGGACAGGGCCTTATATGGCTACACCTTC	CASTSDRALYGYTF
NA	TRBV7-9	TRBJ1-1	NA	TGTGCCAGCAGCCCCGATGGAGGAAGGACTGAAGCTTTCTTT	CASSPDGGRTEAFF
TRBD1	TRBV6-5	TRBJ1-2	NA	TGTGCCAGCAGTTACCTACCCGGGACAGGCAACTATGGCTACACCTTC	CASSYLPGTGNYGYTF
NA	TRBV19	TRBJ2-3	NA	TGTGCCAGTAGCCGGGTAAGCGGCACAGATACGCAGTATTTT	CASSRVSGTDTQYF
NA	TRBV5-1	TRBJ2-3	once	TGCGCCAGCAGCTTGCCCCATAACAACGGGGGAGATACGCAGTATTTT	CASSLPHNNGGDTQYF
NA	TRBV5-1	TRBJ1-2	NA	TGCGCCAGCAGCTTGGATGGGTCTCAGGGTGGCTACACCTTC	CASSLDGSQGGYTF
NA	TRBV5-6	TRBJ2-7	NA	TGTGCCAGCAGCTGGGGGCCGGGAACCTACGAGCAGTACTTC	CASSWGPGTYEQYF
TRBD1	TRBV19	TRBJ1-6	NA	TGTGCCAGTAGAACAGGGGAGATAGGTAATTCACCCCTCCACTTT	CASRTGEIGNSPLHF
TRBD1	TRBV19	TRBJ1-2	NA	TGTGCCAGTAGTATCCGGACCGGGACAGGGGCGGGTGGCTACACCTTC	CASSIRTGTGAGGYTF
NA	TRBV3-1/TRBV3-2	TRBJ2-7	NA	TGTGCCAGCAGCCAAGGAAACAGGCGCTACGAGCAGTACTTC	CASSQGNRRYEQYF
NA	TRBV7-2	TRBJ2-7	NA	TGTGCCAGCAGCTTAACCCCTAGCGTAGGGACCTACGAGCAGTACTTC	CASSLTPSVGTYEQYF
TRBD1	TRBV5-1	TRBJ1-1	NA	TGCGCCAGCGGGACAGGAACACTGAACACTGAAGCTTTCTTT	CASGTGTLNTEAFF
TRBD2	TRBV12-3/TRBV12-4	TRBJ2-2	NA	TGTGCCACTAGCGGGGGGGCCGGGGAGCTGTTTTTT	CATSGGAGELFF
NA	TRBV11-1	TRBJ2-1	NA	TGTGCCAGCAGCTTAGGGGCAGGGGTCAATGAGCAGTTCTTC	CASSLGAGVNEQFF
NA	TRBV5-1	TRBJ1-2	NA	TGCGCCAGCAGCTTGGCGGGGAACTATGGCTACACCTTC	CASSLAGNYGYTF
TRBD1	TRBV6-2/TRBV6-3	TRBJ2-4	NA	TGTGCCAGCAGTTTTCCCCCCGACAGGGACGGCATTCAGTACTTC	CASSFPPDRDGIQYF
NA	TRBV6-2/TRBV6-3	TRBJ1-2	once	TGTGCCAGCAGTTACGATAGGGGGGGCTACACCTTC	CASSYDRGGYTF
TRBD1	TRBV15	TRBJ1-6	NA	TGTGCCACCAGCAGCGGGACAGGGCTTAACAATTCACCCCTCCACTTT	CATSSGTGLNNSPLHF